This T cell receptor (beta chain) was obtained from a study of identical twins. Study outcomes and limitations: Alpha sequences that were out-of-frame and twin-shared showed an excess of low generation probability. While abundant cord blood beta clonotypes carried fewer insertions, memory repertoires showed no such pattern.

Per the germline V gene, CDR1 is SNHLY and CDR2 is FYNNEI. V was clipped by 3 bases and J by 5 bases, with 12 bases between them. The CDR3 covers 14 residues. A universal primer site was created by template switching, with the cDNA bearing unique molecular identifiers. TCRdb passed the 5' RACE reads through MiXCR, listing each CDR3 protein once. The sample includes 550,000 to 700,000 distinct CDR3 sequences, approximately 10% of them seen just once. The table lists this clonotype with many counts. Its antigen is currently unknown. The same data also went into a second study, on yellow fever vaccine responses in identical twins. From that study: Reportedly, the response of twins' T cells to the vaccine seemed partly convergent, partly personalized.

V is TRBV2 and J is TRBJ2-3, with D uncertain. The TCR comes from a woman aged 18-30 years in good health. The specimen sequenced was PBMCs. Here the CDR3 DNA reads TGTGCCAGCAGTGAGTCGGGCAGTTTAGATACGCAGTATTTT. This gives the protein CASSESGSLDTQYF.